This TCR beta chain was obtained from a study of blood T cell repertoires in COVID-19. Study-level information: The analysed material was cDNA or gDNA that came from T cells, B-cell-depleted T cells, or PBMCs.

Assay: immunoSEQ multiplex PCR; the TCRdb copy retains only in-frame clones and omits some. The data hold about 100,000 clones, with 65% to 80% observed a single time. The V segment lost 6 bases and the J segment 13 bases; nucleotides outside the gene matches: 11. CDR1 is SNHLY and CDR2 is FYNNEI in the germline V gene. The CDR3 has 14 residues. This clone was seen a handful of times. The chain recombines TRBV2 with TRBJ2-5, with TRBD2 matching 13 bases. This clonotype was obtained from a man between 65 and 80 years old with active or convalescent COVID-19. The sequencing sample was made of peripheral blood. Here the CDR3 reads CASSQTSGGLGGYF. In nucleotides, the CDR3 is TGTGCCAGCAGCCAGACTAGCGGGGGGCTTGGTGGGTACTTC.